One sample yielded the 15 T cell receptor beta chains listed below, sequenced in a study of T cells in Graves' hyperthyroidism and ophthalmopathy. The source material, RNA transcripts, was used to amplify TCR beta CDR3 regions. The primer set for the first-round RT-PCR of the TCR CDR3 was HTBI. TCRdb fed the multiplex PCR reads into MiXCR, producing one record per CDR3 protein. The table lists around 350,000 distinct CDR3 sequences, 15% to 17% of them singletons. The material sequenced was blood. All receptors come from a woman under 30 with Graves' hyperthyroidism that later progressed to Graves' ophthalmopathy.

Of note for this clonotype: A read error may be the cause here, since a much bigger clone is one base away. The V gene is TRBV20-1, the J gene TRBJ1-1, with no clear D. The germline CDR1 and CDR2 sequences are DFQATT and SNEGSKA (reference sequence). This CDR3 contains 15 residues. The CDR3 sequence: CSASTSPGKNTEASF. The CDR3 DNA is TGCAGTGCTAGCACCAGCCCGGGTAAGAACACTGAAGCTTCCTTT.

This clonotype was observed many times. The chain has TRBV3-1 and TRBJ2-1, with 10 bases aligning to TRBD2. Germline loops: CDR1 LGHDT, CDR2 YNNKEL (reference sequence). The trim removed 1 base at V and 4 bases at J, leaving 7 bases unmatched. The CDR3 runs to 17 residues. The CDR3 region has the DNA TGTGCCAGCAGCCAAGTTCTAGCGGGAGAATGGTACAATGAGCAGTTCTTC. Protein: CASSQVLAGEWYNEQFF.

This clonotype was seen ten or more times. CDR3 in amino acids: CASSLRMTSGKETQYF. The CDR3 coding sequence is TGTGCCAGCAGCCTCCGCATGACTAGCGGGAAAGAGACCCAGTACTTC. The V gene is TRBV7-9, the J gene TRBJ2-5, with TRBD2 matching 11 bases. The CDR3 totals 16 residues. CDR1 is SEHNR, CDR2 FQNEAQ, per germline (reference sequence). J gave up 3 bases and V 5 bases, and 8 bases lay outside the gene matches.

The gene calls are TRBV7-2 and TRBJ1-4; the D gene is possibly TRBD1 (6 bases). Germline CDR1 is SGHTA and CDR2 is FQGNSA. The V gene lost 2 bases and the J gene lost 2 bases, with 24 bases spanning the gap. CDR3 size: 20 residues. CDR3 amino acids: CASSLLIGGGRRSTNEKLFF. CDR3 nucleotides: TGTGCCAGCAGCTTATTAATTGGGGGCGGGAGGCGATCGACTAATGAAAAACTGTTTTTT.

The table lists this clonotype with many counts. This chain links TRBV20-1 with TRBJ1-4, with D possibly matching TRBD1 (5 bases). The CDR3 runs to 16 residues. The germline CDR1 and CDR2 sequences are DFQATT and SNEGSKA (reference sequence). Trimming removed 0 bases at V and 4 bases at J, with 15 bases between. The CDR3 region is CSARDGAWGINEKLFF. CDR3 nucleotide sequence: TGCAGTGCTAGAGATGGGGCCTGGGGTATTAATGAAAAACTGTTTTTT.

This clonotype was picked up a small number of times. The chain links TRBV27 to TRBJ2-3; 8 nucleotides line up with TRBD2. J was trimmed by 12 bases and V by 5 bases; bases with no gene match: 4. Germline V CDR1 and CDR2: MNHEY, SMNVEV (reference sequence). The CDR3 is made up of 11 amino acids. CDR3 sequence reads: CASSAGTSQYF. As DNA, the CDR3 is TGTGCCAGCAGTGCCGGGACTAGTCAGTATTTT.

This clonotype was seen many times. This chain connects TRBV7-6 to TRBJ2-7; 7 bases fit TRBD2. J gave up 3 bases and V 1 base, and 6 bases lay outside the gene matches. The CDR3 spans 15 residues. Germline V gene data show CDR1 as SGHVS and CDR2 as FNYEAQ. CDR3 loop: CASSLVAGEFYEQYF. CDR3 coding DNA: TGTGCCAGCAGCTTAGTCGCGGGAGAGTTCTACGAGCAGTACTTC.

The chain joins TRBV18 to TRBJ2-5; the match to TRBD1 covers 9 bases. The CDR3 loop spans 15 amino acids. Germline values: CDR1 KGHSH, CDR2 LQKENI. The ends lost 5 bases at V and 3 bases at J; junction bases unmatched: 7. In nucleotides, the CDR3 is TGTGCCAGCTCAGCGGGACAGGGTCAGAAAGAGACCCAGTACTTC. It is translated as CASSAGQGQKETQYF.

The table lists this clonotype with many counts. The CDR3 DNA is TGTGCCAGCAGCCTTGGACTAGCGGGGGGAGGACGCACAGATACGCAGTATTTT. Residues: CASSLGLAGGGRTDTQYF. This rearrangement joins TRBV28 to TRBJ2-3, with 14 bases fitting TRBD2. V shed 6 bases, J shed 1 base, and the junction held 9 bases outside the gene matches. CDR3 length: 18 amino acids. CDR1 MDHEN and CDR2 SYDVKM come from the germline V gene.

The table lists this clonotype with many counts. J is TRBJ2-7 and V is TRBV7-9; 7 bases agree with TRBD1. Trimming removed 0 bases from V and 4 bases from J; junction bases left unmatched: 12. The CDR3 runs 17 residues. The V gene's germline CDR1 is SEHNR and CDR2 FQNEAQ (reference sequence). CDR3 in amino acids: CASSLAQGDTAGYEQYF. The DNA of the CDR3 is TGTGCCAGCAGCTTAGCGCAGGGGGACACGGCGGGTTACGAGCAGTACTTC.

Many counts were recorded for this clonotype. The chain couples TRBV5-1 to TRBJ2-7; a possible D gene is TRBD2 (5 bases). Germline values: CDR1 SGHRS, CDR2 YFSETQ. V shed 0 bases and J shed 2 bases, with 9 bases lying between them. The CDR3 has 14 residues. DNA for the CDR3: TGCGCCAGCAGCTTGGCTCCCGGGACCTACGAGCAGTACTTC. Protein product: CASSLAPGTYEQYF.

The table lists this clonotype with many counts. The rearrangement joins TRBV28 to TRBJ2-7, with D possibly TRBD2 on 6 matching bases. Germline V gene lookup returns CDR1 MDHEN and CDR2 SYDVKM. This CDR3 comprises 17 residues. The V end lost 3 bases, the J end lost 3 bases, and 21 bases lay between the germline ends. As DNA, the CDR3 is TGTGCCAGCAGTTTGGGGGGACTGATTGAAGCGGACTACGAGCAGTACTTC. It yields the protein CASSLGGLIEADYEQYF.

For this clonotype: With a much larger clone just one base away, this may be a read error. The chain uses TRBV10-3 and TRBJ1-3; the D gene is possibly TRBD1 (5 bases). The CDR3 is 15 amino acids. Germline lookup yields CDR1 ENHRY and CDR2 SYGVKD. The CDR3 bases are TGTGGCATCAGTGAGTCTGGACAAGCTGGAAACACCATATATTTT. Protein sequence: CGISESGQAGNTIYF.

This clonotype was counted only a few times. The rearrangement links TRBV4-1 to TRBJ1-2; 7 nucleotides match TRBD1. Germline V gives CDR1 MGHRA, CDR2 YSYEKL. The CDR3 runs 18 residues. V gave up 0 bases and J gave up 3 bases; unmatched junction bases: 13. DNA for the CDR3: TGCGCCAGCAGCCAAGATCCCCCGGACAGGCGGAGGGACTATGGCTACACCTTC. Its protein product is CASSQDPPDRRRDYGYTF.

This clonotype appeared many times. V usage is TRBV18 and J usage is TRBJ1-2; TRBD1 might be the D (5 bases). Germline V gene lookup returns CDR1 KGHSH and CDR2 LQKENI. V lost 6 bases and J 2 bases, leaving 13 bases between the germline ends. The CDR3 extends over 14 amino acids. The CDR3 DNA reads as TGTGCCAGCTCCACTGGGGCAGAAAACTATGGCTACACCTTC. Its translation is CASSTGAENYGYTF.